This TCR beta chain was observed in a study of T cells after yellow fever vaccination. The CDR3 is 13 residues long. CDR1 is SQVTM and CDR2 is ANQGSEA in the germline V gene. Trimming stripped 6 bases from V and 0 bases from J, with 12 bases between. There are many counts of this clonotype. Its matching antigen is unknown. Findings and caveats of the study: The secondary response was weaker but peaked faster, day 5 versus 15. Most primary-vaccination clones recurred post-booster (more than 95% CD4, roughly 91% CD8).

As TCR cDNA was made by 5'RACE template switching, a universal primer site and UMIs were added. TCRdb recomputed calls from the 5' RACE reads with MiXCR, one row per CDR3 protein. The sample includes fewer than 350,000 distinct CDR3 sequences, 3.6% of them seen just once. This receptor was obtained from a man between 18 and 29 years old who received the YFV17D yellow fever vaccine. The source material was PBMCs, sampled on the day of the yellow fever booster vaccination. This chain joins TRBV29-1 and TRBJ2-7; D possibly corresponds to TRBD1 (5 bases). The CDR3 sequence is CSVADRSSYEQYV. The CDR3 nucleotides are TGCAGCGTAGCAGACAGAAGCTCCTACGAGCAGTACGTC.